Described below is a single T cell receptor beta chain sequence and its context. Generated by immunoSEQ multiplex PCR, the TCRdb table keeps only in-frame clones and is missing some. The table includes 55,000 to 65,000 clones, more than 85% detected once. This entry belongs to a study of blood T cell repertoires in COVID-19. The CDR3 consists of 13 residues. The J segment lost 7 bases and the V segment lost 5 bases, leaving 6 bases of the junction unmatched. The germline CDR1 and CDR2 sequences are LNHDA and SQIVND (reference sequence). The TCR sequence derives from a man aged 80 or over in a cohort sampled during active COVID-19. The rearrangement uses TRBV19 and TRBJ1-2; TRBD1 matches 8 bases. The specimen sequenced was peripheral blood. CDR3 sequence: CASSEGRGLGYTF. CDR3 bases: TGTGCCAGTAGTGAGGGCAGGGGGCTTGGCTACACCTTC.